The source of this TCR beta chain is a study of shared clonotypes between healthy human individuals. Study-level background: Each donor contributed plates that comprised three CD4 naive, three CD4 memory, two CD8 naive and one CD8 memory.

Trimming shortened V by 4 bases and J by 9 bases, and 19 bases separated the two germline ends. The germline V gene encodes CDR1 MGHRA and CDR2 YSYEKL. The CDR3 is 15 amino acids. Sequencing was performed with immunoSEQ multiplex PCR; in TCRdb, only in-frame clones are kept and a portion is missing. The sample gives about 2.3 million clones, 85% to 95% of which show up once; 0.3% to 0.45% is in the top ten. The study separated CD4+ cells into CD45RA+ naive and CD45RA-negative memory subsets. The sample was naive CD4+ T cells from PBMCs. Noted subset: CD45RA+ positively selected. The V gene is TRBV4-1, the J gene TRBJ2-1; D is perhaps TRBD1 or TRBD2 (6 bases each). This clonotype was obtained from a young man in good health. Some clones in this sample may be carry-over from other donors' samples. CDR3 protein: CASSPPGALETEQFF. For the CDR3, the DNA is TGCGCCAGCAGCCCTCCGGGGGCCTTGGAAACTGAGCAGTTCTTC.